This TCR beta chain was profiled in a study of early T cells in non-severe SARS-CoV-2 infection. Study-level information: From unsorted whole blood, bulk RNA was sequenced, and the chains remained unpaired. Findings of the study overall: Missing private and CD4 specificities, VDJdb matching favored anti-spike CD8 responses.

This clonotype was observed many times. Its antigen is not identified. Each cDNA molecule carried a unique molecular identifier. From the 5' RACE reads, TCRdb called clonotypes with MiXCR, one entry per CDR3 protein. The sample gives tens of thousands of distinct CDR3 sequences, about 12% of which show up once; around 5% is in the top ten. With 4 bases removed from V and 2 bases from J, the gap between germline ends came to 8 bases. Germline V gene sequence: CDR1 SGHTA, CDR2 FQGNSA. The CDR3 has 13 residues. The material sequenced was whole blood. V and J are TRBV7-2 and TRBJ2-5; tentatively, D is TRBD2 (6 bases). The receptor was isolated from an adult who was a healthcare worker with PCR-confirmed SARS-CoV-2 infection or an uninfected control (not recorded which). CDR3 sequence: CASSSSVQETQYF. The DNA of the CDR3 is TGTGCCAGCAGCTCTAGCGTTCAAGAGACCCAGTACTTC. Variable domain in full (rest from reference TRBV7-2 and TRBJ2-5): GAGVSQSPSNKVTEKGKDVELRCDPISGHTALYWYRQSLGQGLEFLIYFQGNSAPDKSGLPSDRFSAERTGGSVSTLTIQRTQQEDSAVYLCASSSSVQETQYFGPGTRLLVL.